Only one count was recorded for the clone carrying this T cell receptor beta chain. This CDR3 is built from 15 residues. Trimming took 4 bases from V and 4 from J; bases not matched to a gene: 9. Per the germline V gene, CDR1 is LGHNA and CDR2 is YNFKEQ. The sample comes from a study of control samples from healthy donors and cancer patients. Data came from immunoSEQ multiplex PCR; TCRdb stores just in-frame clones and leaves some out. This sample carries roughly 120,000 clones, 93% of them seen once, and the ten largest clones take 1.5% to 2%. The source of this sequence is a man aged 50 to 59 with head and neck cancer. Sequencing used PBMCs. This sequence joins TRBV4-2 and TRBJ1-1; 7 bases line up with TRBD1. CDR3 bases: TGTGCCAGCAGCCTTAGACAGGGTGAGGGCACTGAAGCTTTCTTT. Residues: CASSLRQGEGTEAFF.